Presented here are 5 T cell receptor beta chains from one specimen sequenced in a study of T cells and copy number aberrations in small-cell lung cancer. The protocol was immunoSEQ multiplex PCR, while the TCRdb copy is restricted to in-frame clones and leaves out a portion. The sample lists some 460 clones; roughly 90% were seen once. The sequencing sample was made of tumor tissue. The receptors here all came from a man aged 55 to 70 with small cell lung cancer.

The chain joins TRBV23-1 to TRBJ1-5; the D gene is possibly TRBD1 (6 bases). TRBV23-1 is placed among ORFs of uncertain function. V dropped 0 bases and J dropped 5 bases, with 14 bases sitting between them. The length of the CDR3 is 16 residues. The CDR3 reads CASSQSGAREHQPQHF. The CDR3 DNA sequence: TGCGCCAGCAGTCAATCGGGGGCCAGGGAGCATCAGCCCCAGCATTTT.

The chain employs TRBV10-3 and TRBJ2-3, with 7 bases aligning to TRBD2. Losses at the gene ends were 3 bases for V and 2 bases for J; bases not matched to a gene: 5. This CDR3 contains 15 residues. Germline V gene data show CDR1 as ENHRY and CDR2 as SYGVKD. The CDR3: CAISDERGYTDTQYF. CDR3 sequence (DNA): TGTGCCATCAGTGATGAGCGGGGCTACACAGATACGCAGTATTTT.

The CDR3 sequence is CASTLDFREAEKLFF. The CDR3 coding sequence is TGTGCCAGCACCCTAGACTTCCGGGAGGCCGAAAAACTGTTTTTT. The rearrangement joins TRBV11-2 to TRBJ1-4; D is ambiguous. CDR1 is SGHAT and CDR2 is FQNNGV in the germline V gene. V was cut by 7 bases and J by 8 bases, with 20 bases left in between. This CDR3 comprises 15 residues.

The V and J genes are TRBV2 and TRBJ1-4; unclear D gene. V lost 7 bases and J 0 bases, leaving 12 bases between the germline ends. Germline assignment: CDR1 SNHLY and CDR2 FYNNEI. This CDR3 is built from 15 residues. The CDR3 reads CASTQEGSTNEKLFF. CDR3 sequence (DNA): TGTGCCAGCACCCAAGAGGGTTCAACTAATGAAAAACTGTTTTTT.

A single count supports this clone. The chain links TRBV7-2 to TRBJ1-5; perhaps TRBD1 as D (6 bases). The V end lost 4 bases, the J end lost 4 bases, and 11 bases lay between the germline ends. This CDR3 is built from 14 residues. Germline CDR1 is SGHTA and CDR2 is FQGNSA. This CDR3 is CASSSGQKNQPQHF. The CDR3 nucleotides are TGTGCCAGCAGCTCCGGACAGAAAAATCAGCCCCAGCATTTT.